This T cell receptor beta chain was observed in a study of shared clonotypes between healthy human individuals. Points on this clone: Other DNA sequences from this sample encode an identical CDR3 as well.

The table came from immunoSEQ multiplex PCR; TCRdb's copy has only in-frame clones and leaves some out. Seen here are 2,100,000 or so clones, almost 96% observed once, and the top ten hold less than 0.15%. V was trimmed by 3 bases and J by 1 base, leaving 3 bases between them. The CDR3 extends over 12 amino acids. Germline V gene sequence: CDR1 KGHSH, CDR2 LQKENI. This TCR was recovered from a man younger than 35 in good health. The gene calls are TRBV18 and TRBJ1-1; D uncertain. Sequenced material: naive CD4+ T cells sorted from blood. Subset: CD45RA+ positively selected. Here the CDR3 reads CASSPANTEAFF. As DNA, the CDR3 is TGTGCCAGCTCACCCGCGAACACTGAAGCTTTCTTT. The full variable domain, its missing parts supplied by reference TRBV18 and TRBJ1-1, is NAGVMQNPRHLVRRRGQEARLRCSPMKGHSHVYWYRQLPEEGLKFMVYLQKENIIDESGMPKERFSAEFPKEGPSILRIQQVVRGDSAAYFCASSPANTEAFFGQGTRLTVV.